This TCR beta chain stems from a study of blood T cell repertoires in COVID-19. The wider study: Both acute and convalescent COVID-19 samples were obtained from the United States, Italy and Spain.

Participants were aged roughly 18 to 89 years, lived in about two dozen US areas, and enrolled virtually. In assigning cohorts, the study relied on participant-reported clinical history. Authors' analysis steps: Reference gene primer amplification yielded estimated nucleated cell counts. Using immunoSEQ multiplex PCR, the repertoire was profiled, and TCRdb retains in-frame clones only, with some absent. D and trimming were read from the DNA, whereas the V and J calls and clone size are those reported in that table. There are roughly 280,000 clones in the sample; roughly 91% occur only once, and 1.9% lies in the top ten. The J segment lost 4 bases and the V segment lost 3 bases, leaving 8 bases of the junction unmatched. CDR3 length: 15 amino acids. CDR1 KGHSH and CDR2 LQKENI come from the germline V gene.

The chain recombines TRBV18 with TRBJ1-1; 7 nucleotides match TRBD1. The receptor comes from a woman aged 60-75 years who had recovered from COVID-19. Specimen: PBMCs or T cells enriched from blood (not recorded which). The DNA for the CDR3 is TGTGCCAGCTCACCCGGACAGGTTGGAGGCACTGAAGCTTTCTTT. Its protein is CASSPGQVGGTEAFF.